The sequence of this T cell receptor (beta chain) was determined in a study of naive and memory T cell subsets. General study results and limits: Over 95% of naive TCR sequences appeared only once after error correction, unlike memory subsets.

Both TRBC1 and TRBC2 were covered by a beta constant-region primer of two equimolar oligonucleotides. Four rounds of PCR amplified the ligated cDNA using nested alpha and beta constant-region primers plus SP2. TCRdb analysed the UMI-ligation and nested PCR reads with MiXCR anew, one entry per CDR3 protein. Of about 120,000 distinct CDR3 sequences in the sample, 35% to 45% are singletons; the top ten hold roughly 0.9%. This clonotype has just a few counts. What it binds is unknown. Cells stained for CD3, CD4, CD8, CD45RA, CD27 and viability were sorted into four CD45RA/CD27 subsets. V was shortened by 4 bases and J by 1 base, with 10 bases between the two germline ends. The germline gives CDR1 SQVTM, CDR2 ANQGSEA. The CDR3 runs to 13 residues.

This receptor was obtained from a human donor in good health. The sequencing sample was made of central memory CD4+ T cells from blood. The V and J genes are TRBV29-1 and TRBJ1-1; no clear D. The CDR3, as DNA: TGCAGCGTTGTGTGGCAGGAGAACACTGAAGCTTTCTTT. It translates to CSVVWQENTEAFF.